This TCR beta chain originates from a study of cytomegalovirus exposure and HLA in healthy donors (dated by TCRdb to 2017 to 2019). Looking at the study overall: In an earlier analysis of roughly 500 of the donors, around 300 Gb of sequence data and some 100 million unique TCR beta sequences from roughly 200 million T cells were reported. Among around 400 genotyped donors of the cohort, an average of around 240,000 unique TCR beta nucleotide sequences was sequenced per donor, of which roughly 18% were non-productive. Rather than using new phenotypic data, the later analysis identified candidate immune exposures from TCR beta sequences and from how often those sequences occurred across donors. Among the roughly 390 genotyped donors, approximately 76% belonged to the genetic ancestry cluster associated with self-reported Caucasian donors. The study aimed to test whether cataloging public T cell receptors could reveal signatures of past pathogen exposure. The study used immunosequencing to profile the T cell repertoires of several hundred subjects and linked those repertoires to cytomegalovirus serostatus. In a later genetic analysis, genome-wide SNP genotypes for about 60% of the 666 donors were used, and that subset was treated as a discovery cohort. An earlier analysis of fewer than 750 of the donors used high-throughput TCR beta sequencing to judge whether each TCR beta V gene segment behaved as functional or pseudogenic. Around 300 gigabases of sequencing data and tens of millions of unique TCR sequences were included in an early release covering around 650 HLA-typed donors. A later analysis re-analyzed previously published TCR beta repertoires from about 600 donors and added high-resolution HLA genotyping to study TCR occurrence patterns. Four or five DR-DQ haplotypes were handled as single units for association and clustering because linkage in the cohort was strong. In addition to the first cohort of around 670 subjects, a separate validation cohort of some 120 different subjects was used. Both class I and class II loci were covered by HLA typing, at four-digit resolution. Every discovery cohort repertoire had been produced on one sequencing platform. Typing coverage varied by locus: about 620-640 donors for A, B, C, DRB1 and DQB1; more than 500 for DQA1; over 600 for DPA1; around 450 for DPB1. Donor age, sex, ethnicity and CMV serostatus were compiled alongside the repertoire data. To predict cytomegalovirus infection status, the study combined high-throughput TCR immunosequencing, statistical association of individual TCRs with disease status, and machine learning. The study at large found these results: For the cohort, immune exposure information was limited to CMV serostatus. Some IMGT-functional V segments, including TRBV6-2 and TRBV6-3, could not be distinguished by the 87-base-pair reads and were therefore excluded. A later analysis found that most CMV-associated TCR beta chains appeared HLA-restricted, with HLA associations seemingly driven largely by CMV exposure. In a later analysis, 15,000 to 20,000 TCR beta sequences were associated with specific HLA alleles at a false discovery rate of 0.05. A later genetic analysis associated a missense DCLRE1C variant with V-gene and J-gene trimming of TCR beta chains, and an independent cohort replicated the association. HLA typing was unavailable for some donors at each locus, so association tests used only the typed subset. Correlated functional status among segregating V segments might be attributable to linkage disequilibrium, but an unknown experimental factor could not be ruled out. In a later analysis, TCR association rates were found to vary across HLA loci, with the most associated TCRs seen for DRB1 alleles and the fewest for HLA-C alleles. Compared with equally common non-associated chains, HLA-associated TCR beta chains in a later analysis were more clonally expanded and had lower generation probabilities. While some public TCRs were present in many individuals, most TCR sequences turned up only very rarely across donors. Three of the identified cytomegalovirus-associated TCR beta chains were confirmed in vitro to be specific for cytomegalovirus antigens. A further reported finding was that TCR beta sequences accurately predicted the HLA-A and HLA-B alleles for most subjects in the first cohort. The earlier analysis of almost 600 of the donors excluded roughly 16 rarely observed V segments, including chromosome 9 orphons, because counts were too low. In both the original and validation cohorts, the classifier was reported to diagnose cytomegalovirus status with high specificity and sensitivity. In an earlier analysis of roughly 500 of the donors, most TCR beta V segments appeared in productive rearrangements about 90% or about 30% of the time, broadly matching IMGT annotations. The study gave a list of over 150 TCR beta chains associated with cytomegalovirus. A cluster of highly shared sequence variants was judged likely to be a technical artifact of the sequencing pipeline. According to a later genetic analysis, donors in an Asian-associated ancestry cluster had fewer N-insertions in productive TCRs than the approximately 630-donor mean. Sequencing depth was assumed to be roughly uniform across donors in the presence/absence analyses, though that assumption may not hold. According to a later analysis, parvovirus B19, influenza, CMV and Epstein-Barr virus appeared linked to several top co-occurrence clusters. The authors suggested that the approach could potentially be extended to other disease states and immunological phenotypes. In this cohort, only TCR beta chains were sequenced, and detectable features were limited by the absence of alpha or paired-chain data. When HLA alleles, especially DR and DQ, strongly co-occurred, TCR associations were difficult to assign to individual alleles.

Here V drops 0 bases and J drops 2 bases, and the junction holds 15 bases not matched to any gene. Based on the germline V gene, the CDR1 and CDR2 sequences are MRHNA and SNTAGT. The CDR3 spans 19 residues, from the cysteine through the phenylalanine. The retained sequence is limited to the CDR3, 57 bases, with the frame set at the first base. The library was produced with the immunoSEQ multiplex PCR assay. A mixture of 60 forward primers for TCR Vbeta segments and 13 reverse primers for TCR Jbeta segments was used in the multiplex PCR. A multiplex PCR assay on genomic DNA amplified the CDR3 region of rearranged TCR beta genes. On the Illumina HiSeq System, the amplified TCR beta libraries were sequenced as 87-base-pair reads. As for the authors' bioinformatics: A later analysis counted 65 million to 90 million unique TCR beta chains across the 650 to 700 repertoires, and 9.5 million to 11 million of these chains were shared by at least two donors. To remove PCR and sequencing errors, raw reads were error-corrected and collapsed into unique sequences using a nearest-neighbor algorithm that merged closely related sequences. CDR3 sequences were aligned to IMGT reference sequences to assign V, D and J gene segments. Each retained sequence needed at least a six-nucleotide match to both a V gene segment and a J gene segment. A rearrangement counted as productive if the CDR3 had no stop codons and remained in frame with V and J, and every other rearrangement counted as non-productive. CDR3 was defined according to IMGT convention as the region running from the second conserved V-encoded cysteine to the conserved J-encoded phenylalanine. The earlier analysis of a few hundred of the donors excluded any sequence lacking an unambiguous match to a single V gene segment. In an earlier analysis of approximately 550 of the donors, V segments were called functional above 56.7% productive rearrangements and were called segregating when the between-donor standard deviation exceeded 5%. A statistical classification framework was built for diagnosing cytomegalovirus status from the catalog of TCR beta chain sequences. V and J gene assignment, in a later analysis, came from comparing TCR nucleotide sequences with IMGT/GENE-DB human TR gene sequences. The TCRdist pipeline was used in a later analysis to assign CDR3 sequences and most-parsimonious VDJ recombination scenarios. In a later analysis, every TCR beta chain was defined by the combination of its CDR3 amino acid sequence and its V-gene family, and reads without a unique V-gene family were dropped. To address suspected cross-contamination and a sequencing artifact, a later analysis removed 450 to 700 highly shared, low-generation-probability nucleotide sequences. In a later analysis, a clonal expansion index was calculated for each public chain from normalized within-repertoire ranks of inferred template counts. In a later analysis, generation probabilities were computed with a VDJ recombination model fitted to out-of-frame rearrangements, and the resulting probabilities were checked against IGoR. Hypergeometric tests were used in a later analysis to score TCR-TCR, TCR-HLA and TCR-CMV co-occurrence, with a repertoire-size bias correction applied to the TCR pairs. A later analysis estimated false discovery rates by permuting HLA or CMV assignments 20 times. In a later analysis, co-occurring TCRs were grouped using DBSCAN, and TCRdist sequence similarity was added for clustering within HLA-allele-positive subsets. Repertoires with fewer than 30,000 or more than 120,000 public chains were left out of co-occurrence clustering, as were five repertoires with anomalous nucleotide sharing. TCRdb took over this immuneACCESS table, retaining in-frame rearrangements with V and J assigned. Such tables are incomplete; in checked studies, under half of the missing clones stem from an unresolved V gene, and the remainder is unexplained. V and J calls and clone size are given by that table; D and trimming were obtained from the DNA. Within this sample are 150,000 to 200,000 clones, with over 65% of them counted one time only. The ten largest account for 3.7% of the sample.

Concerning this clone: This receptor's antigen is unknown. No qualities accompany the bases; no much larger clone lies one base away.

The cohort was made up of about 670 healthy bone marrow donors. All cohort members were sampled while nominally healthy, although unrecorded immune exposures were likely present. The donor tested CMV seropositive and was one of the 289 seropositive cohort members. Every donor gave a peripheral blood sample, and the peripheral blood mononuclear cells from that sample were used for TCR beta sequencing. Genomic DNA was extracted from the blood cell samples with the Qiagen DNeasy Blood Extraction Kit. Recombination connected TRBV6-4 to TRBJ2-7, and 8 junction bases match TRBD1. The sequenced sample consisted of PBMCs. This TCR was sampled from a woman aged 55-70 years in good health and CMV-seropositive. This receptor has the CDR3 CASSDSLGQVRVPPYEQYF. The DNA sequence reads TGTGCCAGCAGTGACTCTCTGGGACAGGTACGTGTTCCTCCCTACGAGCAGTACTTC.